These T cell receptor beta chains were read from a single sample in a study of cytomegalovirus exposure and HLA in healthy donors. The assay was immunoSEQ multiplex PCR, and TCRdb's table has in-frame clones only and misses some. Here the sample spans 150,000 to 200,000 clones, under 85% being singletons. Source material: PBMCs. The origin of the receptors is a woman in her 30s in good health and CMV-seronegative. The CDR3 runs from the conserved cysteine through the conserved F or W. A D gene is named only where the DNA matches it firmly. Clone size, where shown, is once, few, many, or a class for clones that have expanded.

clone size	J gene	V gene	D gene	CDR3 DNA	CDR3 protein
.	TRBJ2-5	TRBV5-1	TRBD2	TGCGCCAGCAGCTTGTGGGGGGGCCAAGAGACCCAGTACTTC	CASSLWGGQETQYF
.	TRBJ1-4	TRBV7-2	TRBD1	TGTGCCAGCAGTCGACAGGGGGCGATGGAACTGTTTTTT	CASSRQGAMELFF
.	TRBJ2-7	TRBV7-9	TRBD1	TGTGCCAGCAGCTTCCCGGCAGGGGGAAACGAGCAGTACTTC	CASSFPAGGNEQYF
.	TRBJ1-1	TRBV7-8	.	TGTGCCAGCAGCCCGGAACAGGCGGTGAACACTGAAGCTTTCTTT	CASSPEQAVNTEAFF
.	TRBJ2-7	TRBV28	TRBD2	TGTGCCAGCAGGGGGTTTAAAAGACCGGGACTAGCGGTCGGGGTCGGATCCTACGAGCAGTACTTC	CASRGFKRPGLAVGVGSYEQYF
.	TRBJ2-7	TRBV19	.	TGTGCCAGTAGTATAGATTACAGAGCATCCTACGAGCAGTACTTC	CASSIDYRASYEQYF
.	TRBJ1-5	TRBV19	TRBD1	TGTGCCAGTACCTCTGACAGGGTAGTGTTTCAGCCCCAGCATTTT	CASTSDRVVFQPQHF
.	TRBJ2-3	TRBV7-2	.	TGTGCCAGCAGCTTAGTAGGTGGGAGTCCCCCAGATACGCAGTATTTT	CASSLVGGSPPDTQYF
.	TRBJ1-2	TRBV18	TRBD1	TGTGCCAGCTCACCCGACCCAGGGGGACTCTATGGCTACACCTTC	CASSPDPGGLYGYTF
.	TRBJ2-1	TRBV2	TRBD1	TGTGCCTCTCAGGGACAGGGGCCACCCAATGAGCAGTTCTTC	CASQGQGPPNEQFF
few	TRBJ1-5	TRBV7-2	TRBD1	TGTGCCAGCAGCTTAAACAGGGGTAGCAATCAGCCCCAGCATTTT	CASSLNRGSNQPQHF
.	TRBJ1-2	TRBV4-2	.	TGTGCCAGCAGCCAAGATGGGGGGGCCGGAGCTAACTATGGCTACACCTTC	CASSQDGGAGANYGYTF
once	TRBJ2-2	TRBV6-6	TRBD1	TGTGCCAGCAGTTCCGGGGACAGCGGGGAGCTGTTTTTT	CASSSGDSGELFF
.	TRBJ1-1	TRBV15	.	TGTGCCACCAGCAGAGATCGTGGGTTTGGGAGCACTGAAGCTTTCTTT	CATSRDRGFGSTEAFF
.	TRBJ1-4	TRBV2	.	TGTGCCAGCAGGCTCAGTTGGGGGCCTGAAAAACTGTTTTTT	CASRLSWGPEKLFF
.	TRBJ1-5	TRBV27	.	TGTGCCAGCAGCCGCACCCTCCAGGGTGGGAGCAATCAGCCCCAGCATTTT	CASSRTLQGGSNQPQHF
.	TRBJ2-1	TRBV14	.	TGTGCCAGCAGCCAAGGGCAGTATCCTAATGAGCAGTTCTTC	CASSQGQYPNEQFF